The clone carrying this T cell receptor (beta chain) was counted a single time. Antigen: not known. These data belong to a study of cytomegalovirus exposure and HLA in healthy donors. Primers included in the PCR were 60 Vbeta and 13 Jbeta primers. Generated by immunoSEQ multiplex PCR, the TCRdb table keeps only in-frame clones and is missing some. This sample has about 130,000 clones; 65% to 80% occur once, and the top ten carry over 2.5%. Study-level findings and limits: Common viral pathogens seemed, in a later analysis, to connect with several of the most significant clusters. Researchers had no immune exposure information except CMV serostatus available.

The CDR3 covers 15 residues. The germline gives CDR1 SGHTA, CDR2 FQGTGA. The V gene lost 5 bases and the J gene lost 3 bases, with 14 bases spanning the gap. The sequence derives from a man aged 35-49 years in good health and CMV-seronegative. V and J are TRBV7-3 and TRBJ1-5; a possible D gene is TRBD1 (6 bases). Input material: PBMCs. The CDR3 is CASSPEGGNNQPQHF. CDR3 sequence (DNA): TGTGCCAGCAGCCCCGAAGGGGGAAACAATCAGCCCCAGCATTTT. Using reference TRBV7-3 and TRBJ1-5 for the parts outside the CDR3, the full variable domain is GAGVSQTPSNKVTEKGKYVELRCDPISGHTALYWYRQSLGQGPEFLIYFQGTGAADDSGLPNDRFFAVRPEGSVSTLKIQRTERGDSAVYLCASSPEGGNNQPQHFGDGTRLSIL.